There are many counts of the clone carrying this T cell receptor beta chain. This sample is drawn from a study of neurological immune-mediated disorders. The method for making cDNA was 5'RACE, and it used 10-nucleotide random UMIs. TCRdb independently ran MiXCR on the 5' RACE reads; one entry per CDR3 protein. The sample contains around 64,000 distinct CDR3 sequences, roughly 3% of which appear only once. The germline gives CDR1 DFQATT, CDR2 SNEGSKA (reference sequence). V shed 6 bases and J 2 bases; nucleotides not matched to a gene: 6. The CDR3 loop spans 14 amino acids. This clonotype originated in a woman in her 50s with multiple sclerosis. The chain recombines TRBV20-1 with TRBJ1-5; 8 bases match TRBD1. The sample consisted of PBMCs. The CDR3 DNA reads as TGCAGTGCCTACGGACAGGGAGGCAATCAGCCCCAGCATTTT. This gives the protein CSAYGQGGNQPQHF.